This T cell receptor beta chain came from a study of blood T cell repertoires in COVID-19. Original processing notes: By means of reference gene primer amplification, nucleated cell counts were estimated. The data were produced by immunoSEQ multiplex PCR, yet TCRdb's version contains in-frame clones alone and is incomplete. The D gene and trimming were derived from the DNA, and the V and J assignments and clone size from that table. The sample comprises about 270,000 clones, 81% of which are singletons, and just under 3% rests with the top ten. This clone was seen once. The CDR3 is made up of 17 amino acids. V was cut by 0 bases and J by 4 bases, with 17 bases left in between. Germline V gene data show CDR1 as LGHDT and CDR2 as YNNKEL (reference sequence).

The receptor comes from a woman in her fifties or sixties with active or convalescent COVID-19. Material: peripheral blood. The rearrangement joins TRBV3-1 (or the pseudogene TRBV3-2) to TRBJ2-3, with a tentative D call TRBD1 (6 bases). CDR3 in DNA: TGTGCCAGCAGCCAAGAAAACAGGGTTTTCAAGTCAGATACGCAGTATTTT. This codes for CASSQENRVFKSDTQYF.